Presented here are 26 T cell receptor beta chains from one specimen sequenced in a study of blood T cell repertoires in COVID-19. Some clones are missing from TCRdb's copy, which holds only in-frame ones; the method was immunoSEQ multiplex PCR. Of about 210,000 clones in the sample, about 84% are singletons; the top ten hold approximately 8%. Sequenced material: peripheral blood. The receptors shown here come from a woman aged 80 or older with COVID-19, enrolled during active disease.

The rearrangement links TRBV14 to TRBJ1-2, with D maybe TRBD1 (5 bases). The CDR3 covers 16 residues. Germline V CDR1 and CDR2: SGHDN, FVKESK. Between the trimmed V and J ends, which lost 1 base and 3 bases, there was a span of 15 bases. The DNA of the CDR3 is TGTGCCAGCAGCCAAGGATCACGGGTACAGGACTATGGCTACACCTTC. It codes for CASSQGSRVQDYGYTF. Supplemented by reference TRBV14 and TRBJ1-2, the full variable domain reads EAGVTQFPSHSVIEKGQTVTLRCDPISGHDNLYWYRRVMGKEIKFLLHFVKESKQDESGMPNNRFLAERTGGTYSTLKVQPAELEDSGVYFCASSQGSRVQDYGYTFGSGTRLTVV.

This clone was seen a few times. The chain is built from TRBV4-1 and TRBJ2-1, with TRBD2 matching over 8 bases. The CDR3 contains 15 residues. Germline trimming cut 5 bases from V and 0 bases from J; bases unmatched to any gene: 3. Germline CDR1 is MGHRA and CDR2 is YSYEKL. The CDR3 sequence is CASSFSGTSYNEQFF. In nucleotides, the CDR3 is TGCGCCAGCAGCTTTAGCGGGACCTCCTACAATGAGCAGTTCTTC.

This clone was counted once. V usage is TRBV2 and J usage is TRBJ1-1, with D perhaps matching TRBD1 (5 bases). V was cut by 1 base and J by 5 bases, with 8 bases left in between. This CDR3 is built from 13 residues. Germline values: CDR1 SNHLY, CDR2 FYNNEI. The CDR3, as DNA: TGTGCCAGCAGTGAAGAACAGGAAACTGAAGCTTTCTTT. It codes for CASSEEQETEAFF.

This clone was seen just once. The chain has TRBV9 and TRBJ1-3; unclear D gene. V lost 7 bases to trimming and J lost 4 bases, with 12 bases between them. The CDR3 spans 13 residues. Germline values: CDR1 SGDLS, CDR2 YYNGEE. CDR3 DNA sequence: TGTGCCAGCGGTCCCCTAGGCGGAAACACCATATATTTT. It translates to CASGPLGGNTIYF.

The V gene is TRBV5-1, the J gene TRBJ1-5; TRBD1 aligns across 7 bases. CDR3 length equals 20 residues. Germline CDR1 SGHRS, CDR2 YFSETQ. V was pared by 3 bases and J by 3 bases, with 21 bases of the junction left unmatched. This chain's CDR3 is CASSSGYRDRLPRDNQPQHF. CDR3 bases: TGCGCCAGCAGCTCCGGATACCGGGACAGACTACCTCGAGACAATCAGCCCCAGCATTTT.

V gene TRBV28 combines with J gene TRBJ2-1; TRBD2 agrees at 8 bases. Germline assignment: CDR1 MDHEN and CDR2 SYDVKM. V lost 6 bases to trimming and J lost 10 bases; unmatched junction nucleotides: 14. CDR3 length: 15 amino acids. CDR3 DNA sequence: TGTGCCAGCAGCCTGGCTGGTAGCGGGATCAACGAGCAGTTCTTC. Protein sequence: CASSLAGSGINEQFF.

Comments on this clone: Other DNA sequences in this sample translate to the same CDR3. The chain is built from TRBV2 and TRBJ2-5, with no clear D. Deletions cut 3 bases from V and 1 base from J, with 6 bases between. Germline-derived CDR1 and CDR2 are SNHLY and FYNNEI. The CDR3 loop spans 13 amino acids. The CDR3 nucleotides are TGTGCCAGCAGTGAGTCAGTCCAAGAGACCCAGTACTTC. Encoded protein: CASSESVQETQYF.

The chain employs TRBV9 and TRBJ2-3, with TRBD2 as a possible D gene (7 bases). Trimming removed 8 bases from V and 1 base from J, with 17 bases in between. The CDR3 contains 15 residues. Germline-derived CDR1 and CDR2 are SGDLS and YYNGEE. CDR3 protein: CASESGGAGTDTQYF. Written as DNA, the CDR3 is TGTGCCAGTGAATCTGGGGGGGCGGGCACAGATACGCAGTATTTT. Complete variable domain (other parts from reference TRBV9 and TRBJ2-3): DSGVTQTPKHLITATGQRVTLRCSPRSGDLSVYWYQQSLDQGLQFLIQYYNGEERAKGNILERFSAQQFPDLHSELNLSSLELGDSALYFCASESGGAGTDTQYFGPGTRLTVL.

The CDR3 DNA is TGTGCCAGCAGTTCCGGGACAGGGGGCCTCTTTACAGATACGCAGTATTTT. Translation gives CASSSGTGGLFTDTQYF. The gene calls are TRBV2 and TRBJ2-3, with 12 bases that match TRBD1. Losses at the gene ends were 5 bases for V and 3 bases for J; bases not matched to a gene: 9. The CDR3 is 17 residues long. Germline V lookup: CDR1 SNHLY, CDR2 FYNNEI.

The chain links TRBV2 to TRBJ1-1, with a weak D call TRBD1 (5 bases). CDR3 length: 14 amino acids. CDR1 and CDR2 (germline): SNHLY, FYNNEI. V lost 2 bases and J 5 bases, leaving 12 bases between the germline ends. The CDR3 loop reads CASSELTVRTEAFF. Written as DNA, the CDR3 is TGTGCCAGCAGTGAATTGACAGTACGAACTGAAGCTTTCTTT.

V usage is TRBV7-3 and J usage is TRBJ2-1; D might be TRBD2 (6 bases). Germline CDR1 and CDR2: SGHTA and FQGTGA. V dropped 5 bases and J dropped 9 bases, with 20 bases sitting between them. The CDR3 contains 15 residues. CDR3 bases: TGTGCCAGCAGCCCGGGACTTTCTGGGGTTGTTGAGCAGTTCTTC. Translated: CASSPGLSGVVEQFF. Using reference TRBV7-3 and TRBJ2-1 for the parts outside the CDR3, the full variable domain is GAGVSQTPSNKVTEKGKYVELRCDPISGHTALYWYRQSLGQGPEFLIYFQGTGAADDSGLPNDRFFAVRPEGSVSTLKIQRTERGDSAVYLCASSPGLSGVVEQFFGPGTRLTVL.

This chain links TRBV6-5 with TRBJ1-6; 9 bases fit TRBD1. V dropped 2 bases and J dropped 11; count of bases not matched to a gene: 7. CDR3 size: 15 residues. Germline-derived CDR1 and CDR2 are MNHEY and SVGAGI. The CDR3 loop is CASSYGGQGATPLHF. The CDR3 coding sequence is TGTGCCAGCAGTTACGGGGGACAGGGAGCTACACCCCTCCACTTT.

The rearrangement uses TRBV2 and TRBJ2-3; 7 bases fit TRBD1. The V gene's germline CDR1 is SNHLY and CDR2 FYNNEI. This CDR3 is built from 14 residues. The V segment lost 3 bases and the J segment 2 bases; nucleotides outside the gene matches: 2. This CDR3 is CASSEGQYTDTQYF. The CDR3 bases are TGTGCCAGCAGTGAGGGACAGTACACAGATACGCAGTATTTT.

The CDR3 DNA follows: TGCGCCAGCAGCTCCGGGACAGGAGAATACAATGAGCAGTTCTTC. It is translated as CASSSGTGEYNEQFF. V is TRBV5-1 and J is TRBJ2-1, with 8 bases aligning to TRBD1. CDR1 SGHRS and CDR2 YFSETQ come from the germline V gene. The CDR3 runs 15 residues. V was clipped by 3 bases and J by 4 bases; unmatched bases: 6. Full variable domain (rest looked up from reference TRBV5-1 and TRBJ2-1): KAGVTQTPRYLIKTRGQQVTLSCSPISGHRSVSWYQQTPGQGLQFLFEYFSETQRNKGNFPGRFSGRQFSNSRSEMNVSTLELGDSALYLCASSSGTGEYNEQFFGPGTRLTVL.

In DNA, the CDR3 is TGCGCCAGCAGCTCTTACACTGAAGCTTTCTTT. Its protein is CASSSYTEAFF. The rearrangement links TRBV5-1 to TRBJ1-1, with D hard to call. V dropped 3 bases and J dropped 3 bases, with 3 bases sitting between them. Germline V gives CDR1 SGHRS, CDR2 YFSETQ. The CDR3 sequence is 11 residues long.

The chain uses TRBV5-1 and TRBJ2-1; 10 bases align to TRBD2. CDR1 SGHRS and CDR2 YFSETQ come from the germline V gene. This CDR3 has 18 amino acids. J lost 0 bases, V lost 0 bases, and 6 bases had no gene match. CDR3 coding DNA: TGCGCCAGCAGCTTGGGGAGACTAGCGGGTACCTCCTACAATGAGCAGTTCTTC. Translated: CASSLGRLAGTSYNEQFF.

V and J are TRBV6-1 and TRBJ2-3; no clear D. CDR1 and CDR2 from the germline V gene are MNHNS and SASEGT. Trimming stripped 2 bases from V and 2 bases from J, with 17 bases between. This CDR3 comprises 17 residues. CDR3 protein: CASSEYSVETSTDTQYF. The DNA for the CDR3 is TGTGCCAGCAGTGAATATTCGGTGGAGACCTCCACAGATACGCAGTATTTT.

This clone was recorded a few times. The chain carries TRBV5-4 and TRBJ1-2; D remains unclear. The CDR3 has 15 residues. Germline CDR1 and CDR2: SGHNT and YYREEE (reference sequence). Trimming removed 0 bases at V and 2 bases at J, with 11 bases between. The CDR3 here is CASSLADGENYGYTF. CDR3 coding DNA: TGTGCCAGCAGCTTGGCCGATGGAGAAAACTATGGCTACACCTTC.

Written as DNA, the CDR3 is TGTGCCACCAGCAGAGCTATAAGGCGGGACCAAGAGACCCAGTACTTC. Its translation: CATSRAIRRDQETQYF. This sequence joins TRBV15 and TRBJ2-5, with TRBD2 as a possible D gene (5 bases). V dropped 1 base and J dropped 0 bases, with 12 bases sitting between them. This CDR3 spans 16 amino acids. Germline V gives CDR1 LNHNV, CDR2 YYDKDF (reference sequence). Combining the CDR3 with reference TRBV15 and TRBJ2-5 gives the whole variable domain DAMVIQNPRYQVTQFGKPVTLSCSQTLNHNVMYWYQQKSSQAPKLLFHYYDKDFNNEADTPDNFQSRRPNTSFCFLDIRSPGLGDTAMYLCATSRAIRRDQETQYFGPGTRLLVL.

V gene TRBV7-9 combines with J gene TRBJ2-3; 11 bases align to TRBD2. The junction had 13 bases not matched to a gene; V was cut back by 4 bases and J by 7 bases. Germline lookup yields CDR1 SEHNR and CDR2 FQNEAQ (reference sequence). This CDR3 is built from 17 residues. In DNA form, the CDR3 reads TGTGCCAGCAGCTCCTCGTTTAGCGGGGGGGCTGAGTATACGCAGTATTTT. This codes for CASSSSFSGGAEYTQYF.

This chain links TRBV3-1 (or the pseudogene TRBV3-2) with TRBJ2-1; TRBD1 is a possible D gene (7 bases). Germline V lookup: CDR1 LGHDT, CDR2 YNNKEL (reference sequence). V lost 0 bases to trimming and J lost 9 bases, with 24 bases between them. The CDR3 spans 18 residues. The CDR3 sequence: CASSQEHRGGRFESEQFF. In DNA, the CDR3 is TGTGCCAGCAGCCAAGAACACAGGGGAGGTCGGTTTGAGAGTGAGCAGTTCTTC.

The rearrangement uses TRBV19 and TRBJ1-2, with D unresolved. Germline V gene lookup returns CDR1 LNHDA and CDR2 SQIVND (reference sequence). Trimming removed 5 bases at V and 0 bases at J, with 13 bases between. This CDR3 is built from 15 residues. The CDR3 spells CASSPRHQANYGYTF. As DNA, the CDR3 is TGTGCCAGTAGTCCCCGACACCAAGCTAACTATGGCTACACCTTC.

The gene calls are TRBV25-1 and TRBJ2-3; unclear D gene. The CDR3 runs 13 residues. Germline values: CDR1 MGHDK, CDR2 SYGVNS. The V end lost 8 bases, the J end lost 9 bases, and 18 bases lay between the germline ends. CDR3 DNA sequence: TGTGCCAGCCGCTCCCTCCAGATTGTGACGCAGTATTTT. Translated, it gives CASRSLQIVTQYF.

The genes are TRBV18 and TRBJ2-4; TRBD1 agrees at 7 bases. The CDR3 consists of 13 residues. Losses at the gene ends were 6 bases for V and 5 bases for J; bases not matched to a gene: 4. Germline-derived CDR1 and CDR2 are KGHSH and LQKENI. This CDR3 reads CASSSGTENIQYF. The CDR3 nucleotides read TGTGCCAGCTCTTCCGGGACAGAAAACATTCAGTACTTC.

The chain recombines TRBV3-1 (or the pseudogene TRBV3-2) with TRBJ2-5; 7 nucleotides line up with TRBD2. V lost 6 bases, J lost 0 bases, and 1 base stayed unmatched. Looked up from germline, CDR1 is LGHDT and CDR2 is YNNKEL (reference sequence). The CDR3 is 13 residues long. CDR3 nucleotide sequence: TGTGCCAGCAGGCTAGCGGACCAAGAGACCCAGTACTTC. The encoded protein is CASRLADQETQYF.

V and J are TRBV6-6 and TRBJ1-5; 8 bases fit TRBD1. This CDR3 region has 15 residues. Germline V gives CDR1 MNHNY, CDR2 SVGAGI (reference sequence). With V trimmed by 2 bases and J by 5 bases, 5 bases remained unmatched. CDR3 sequence (DNA): TGTGCCAGCAGTTACGGGACAGGCTTTGATCAGCCCCAGCATTTT. Encoded protein: CASSYGTGFDQPQHF.